Listed below are T cell receptor beta chains from one sample, sequenced in a study of pediatric ulcerative colitis. TCRdb keeps only in-frame clones here, not all; method: immunoSEQ multiplex PCR. The table has approximately 6,300 clones, about nine tenths seen once. The specimen sequenced was blood. The source of these receptors is a girl between 5 and 17 years old who was a control in a study of pediatric ulcerative colitis. The CDR3 runs from the conserved cysteine through the conserved F or W. The D gene is left open where the match is weak. Size tells how often a clone was seen (once, few, many) or the class of an expanded clone, and some rows leave it out.

v_gene,j_gene,abundance,d_gene,CDR3aa,CDR3nt
TRBV7-2,TRBJ2-6,.,.,CASSRGSSSGANVLTF,TGTGCCAGCAGCCGGGGGAGTAGCTCTGGGGCCAACGTCCTGACTTTC
TRBV6-6,TRBJ2-7,.,.,CASSGWTDSYEQYF,TGTGCCAGCAGTGGATGGACTGACTCCTACGAGCAGTACTTC
TRBV20-1,TRBJ1-4,.,.,CSAVGYGKLFF,TGCAGTGCTGTAGGGTATGGAAAACTGTTTTTT
TRBV28,TRBJ1-1,.,.,CASSSRQREAFF,TGTGCCAGCAGTTCAAGACAGAGGGAAGCTTTCTTT
TRBV10-3,TRBJ1-2,.,TRBD1,CAISAQGGGYGYTF,TGTGCCATCAGTGCGCAGGGGGGCGGCTATGGCTACACCTTC
TRBV30,TRBJ2-1,.,.,CAWSVRSYNEQFF,TGTGCCTGGAGTGTACGATCCTACAATGAGCAGTTCTTC
TRBV19,TRBJ2-7,.,.,CASREVLSSYEQYF,TGTGCCAGTAGAGAGGTCTTGAGCTCCTACGAGCAGTACTTC
TRBV6-7,TRBJ1-1,.,.,CASSPYNPRGEGTEAFF,TGTGCCAGCAGCCCCTACAACCCCAGGGGTGAGGGCACTGAAGCTTTCTTT
TRBV6-6,TRBJ2-7,.,.,CASSYSAGPAYEQYF,TGTGCCAGCAGTTACTCGGCAGGTCCGGCCTACGAGCAGTACTTC
TRBV4-1,TRBJ1-1,few,.,CASSHSRERAFF,TGCGCCAGCAGCCATTCAAGGGAGCGGGCTTTCTTT
TRBV9,TRBJ2-7,.,TRBD1,CASSAATGPDYEQYF,TGTGCCAGCAGCGCAGCGACAGGGCCTGACTACGAGCAGTACTTC
TRBV9,TRBJ1-3,.,.,CASSVEDSGNTIYF,TGTGCCAGCAGCGTAGAGGACTCTGGAAACACCATATATTTT
TRBV28,TRBJ1-2,.,TRBD1,CASNSGQGLYGYTF,TGTGCCAGCAACTCTGGACAGGGCCTCTATGGCTACACCTTC
TRBV10-3,TRBJ2-1,.,TRBD2,CAISPGTSGRASSYNEQFF,TGTGCCATCAGCCCCGGGACTAGCGGGAGGGCCAGCTCCTACAATGAGCAGTTCTTC
TRBV28,TRBJ2-7,.,.,CASILEGSYEQYF,TGTGCCAGCATTTTAGAGGGTTCCTACGAGCAGTACTTC
TRBV29-1,TRBJ2-7,.,TRBD2,CSAGQPSGKGHEQYF,TGCAGCGCCGGCCAGCCTAGCGGAAAGGGCCACGAGCAGTACTTC
TRBV30,TRBJ1-2,.,.,CAWSVRYGYTF,TGTGCCTGGAGTGTACGGTATGGCTACACCTTC
TRBV2,TRBJ2-5,.,TRBD1,CASRGQGETQYF,TGTGCCAGCAGAGGACAGGGAGAGACCCAGTACTTC
TRBV5-6,TRBJ2-5,.,.,CASSLWQGGWETQYF,TGTGCCAGCAGCCTATGGCAGGGAGGTTGGGAGACCCAGTACTTC
TRBV6-6,TRBJ1-1,few,.,CASSTSMGGTEAFF,TGTGCCAGCAGTACCTCCATGGGTGGCACTGAAGCTTTCTTT
TRBV5-6,TRBJ1-6,.,.,CASSLVGGWNSPLHF,TGTGCCAGCAGCTTAGTAGGAGGGTGGAATTCACCCCTCCACTTT
TRBV19,TRBJ1-1,.,TRBD1,CASSTRDRVVELNTEAFF,TGTGCCAGTAGTACCCGTGACAGGGTAGTAGAATTGAACACTGAAGCTTTCTTT
TRBV5-4,TRBJ1-4,.,.,CASSFRGANEKLFF,TGTGCCAGCAGTTTCAGAGGGGCTAATGAAAAACTGTTTTTT
TRBV28,TRBJ2-7,.,TRBD1,CASSGPIDRGPSYEQYF,TGTGCCAGCAGCGGCCCTATTGACAGGGGGCCTTCCTACGAGCAGTACTTC
TRBV10-3,TRBJ2-1,.,TRBD2,CAISESLAGGVIYNEQFF,TGTGCCATCAGTGAGTCGTTAGCGGGAGGGGTAATCTACAATGAGCAGTTCTTC
TRBV25-1,TRBJ2-7,once,.,CASSAGRYSYEQYF,TGTGCCAGCAGTGCCGGACGGTATTCCTACGAGCAGTACTTC
TRBV19,TRBJ1-2,once,.,CASSQETGYGYTF,TGTGCCAGTAGTCAGGAGACGGGCTATGGCTACACCTTC
TRBV9,TRBJ1-1,.,.,CASSVTEMNTEAFF,TGTGCCAGCAGCGTGACTGAGATGAACACTGAAGCTTTCTTT
TRBV7-9,TRBJ1-1,.,.,CASSLVLGGPEAFF,TGTGCCAGCAGCTTAGTCTTAGGGGGGCCTGAAGCTTTCTTT
TRBV10-2,TRBJ2-1,.,TRBD2,CASSTTSGIENEQFF,TGCGCCAGCAGCACCACTAGCGGGATAGAGAATGAGCAGTTCTTC
TRBV5-6,TRBJ1-2,.,TRBD1,CASSLLGQVNGYTF,TGTGCCAGCAGCTTGCTGGGACAGGTAAATGGCTACACCTTC
TRBV27,TRBJ1-2,.,.,CASSILGSANYGYTF,TGTGCCAGCAGTATATTGGGGAGCGCTAACTATGGCTACACCTTC
TRBV29-1,TRBJ2-1,.,TRBD2,CSVEFGRASKTEQFF,TGCAGCGTTGAATTCGGGAGGGCCAGTAAGACTGAGCAGTTCTTC
TRBV5-6,TRBJ2-2,.,.,CASSFRATGELFF,TGTGCCAGCAGCTTCAGGGCGACCGGGGAGCTGTTTTTT
TRBV7-8,TRBJ2-7,once,TRBD2,CASSPLAGEGYEQYF,TGTGCCAGCAGCCCACTAGCGGGAGAGGGCTACGAGCAGTACTTC
TRBV19,TRBJ1-2,.,TRBD1,CASSIRDRPYGYTF,TGTGCCAGTAGCATCAGGGACAGACCCTATGGCTACACCTTC
TRBV5-1,TRBJ1-2,.,TRBD1,CASSLARTGGNYGYTF,TGCGCCAGCAGCTTGGCCAGAACAGGGGGTAACTATGGCTACACCTTC
TRBV7-6,TRBJ2-2,.,TRBD2,CASSLRSSGNTGELFF,TGTGCCAGCAGCTTACGCTCTAGCGGGAACACCGGGGAGCTGTTTTTT
TRBV10-3,TRBJ2-1,.,TRBD2,CAISDFGEGDNEQFF,TGTGCCATCAGCGATTTCGGGGAGGGCGACAATGAGCAGTTCTTC